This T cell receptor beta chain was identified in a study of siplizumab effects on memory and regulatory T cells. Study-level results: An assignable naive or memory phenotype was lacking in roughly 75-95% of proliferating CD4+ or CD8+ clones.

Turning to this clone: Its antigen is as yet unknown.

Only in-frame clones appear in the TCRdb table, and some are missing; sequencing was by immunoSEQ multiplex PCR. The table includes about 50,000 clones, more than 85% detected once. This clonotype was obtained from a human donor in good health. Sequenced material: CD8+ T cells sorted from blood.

In nucleotides, the CDR3 is TGTGCCAGCAGTGTCGGGGGAACCACAGATACGCAGTATTTT. It translates to CASSVGGTTDTQYF. The chain joins TRBV6-4 to TRBJ2-3; a weak D match, TRBD2 (6 bases). This CDR3 has 14 residues. Trimming stripped 4 bases from V and 2 bases from J, with 10 bases between. Germline-derived CDR1 and CDR2 are MRHNA and SNTAGT.